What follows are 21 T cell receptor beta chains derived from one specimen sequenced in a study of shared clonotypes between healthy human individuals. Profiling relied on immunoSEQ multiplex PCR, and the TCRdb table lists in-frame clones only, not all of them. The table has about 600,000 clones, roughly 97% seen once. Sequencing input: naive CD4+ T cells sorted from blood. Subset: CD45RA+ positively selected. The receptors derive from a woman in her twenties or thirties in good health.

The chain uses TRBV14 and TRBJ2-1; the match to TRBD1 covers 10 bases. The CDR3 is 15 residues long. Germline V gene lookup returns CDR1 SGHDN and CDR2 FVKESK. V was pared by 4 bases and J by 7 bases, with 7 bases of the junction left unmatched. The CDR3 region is CASSPGQGDFNEQFF. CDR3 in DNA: TGTGCCAGCAGCCCCGGACAGGGGGATTTTAATGAGCAGTTCTTC.

The CDR3 loop is CASSTDNSNYGYTF. The CDR3 coding sequence is TGTGCCAGCAGCACGGACAACTCTAACTATGGCTACACCTTC. This chain links TRBV5-4 with TRBJ1-2; the D gene is possibly TRBD1 (5 bases). CDR3 length equals 14 residues. Looked up from germline, CDR1 is SGHNT and CDR2 is YYREEE (reference sequence). The ends were cut back, 4 bases at V and 0 bases at J, with 10 bases in the middle.

The CDR3 spells CASRGQGYGYTF. In DNA, the CDR3 is TGTGCCAGCAGAGGACAGGGCTATGGCTACACCTTC. The rearrangement links TRBV28 to TRBJ1-2; TRBD1 matches 8 bases. The length of the CDR3 is 12 residues. The ends lost 6 bases at V and 4 bases at J; junction bases unmatched: 1. Germline V gene lookup returns CDR1 MDHEN and CDR2 SYDVKM.

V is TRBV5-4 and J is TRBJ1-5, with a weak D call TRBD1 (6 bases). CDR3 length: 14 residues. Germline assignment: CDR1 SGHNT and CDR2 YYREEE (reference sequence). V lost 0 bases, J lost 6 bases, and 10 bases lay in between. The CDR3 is CASSLGGGLQPQHF. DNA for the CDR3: TGTGCCAGCAGCTTGGGAGGGGGGCTTCAGCCCCAGCATTTT.

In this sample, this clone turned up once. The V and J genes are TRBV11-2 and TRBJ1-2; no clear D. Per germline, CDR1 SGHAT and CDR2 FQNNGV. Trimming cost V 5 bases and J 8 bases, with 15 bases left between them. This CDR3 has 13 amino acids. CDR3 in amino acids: CASSRPAGFGYTF. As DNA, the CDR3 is TGTGCCAGCAGCCGCCCGGCCGGCTTCGGCTACACCTTC.

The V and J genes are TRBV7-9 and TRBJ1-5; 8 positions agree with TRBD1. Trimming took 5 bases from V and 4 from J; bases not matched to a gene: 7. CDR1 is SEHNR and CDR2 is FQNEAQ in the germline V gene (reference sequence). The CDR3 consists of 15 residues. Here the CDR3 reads CASSVGNRGNQPQHF. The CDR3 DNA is TGTGCCAGCAGCGTTGGAAACAGGGGGAATCAGCCCCAGCATTTT.

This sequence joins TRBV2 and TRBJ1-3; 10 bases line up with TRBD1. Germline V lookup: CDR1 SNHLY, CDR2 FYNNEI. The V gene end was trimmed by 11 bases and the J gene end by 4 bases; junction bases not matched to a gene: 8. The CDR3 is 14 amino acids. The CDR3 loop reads CAGTDRGLGNTIYF. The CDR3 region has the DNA TGTGCCGGAACAGACAGGGGGCTCGGAAACACCATATATTTT.

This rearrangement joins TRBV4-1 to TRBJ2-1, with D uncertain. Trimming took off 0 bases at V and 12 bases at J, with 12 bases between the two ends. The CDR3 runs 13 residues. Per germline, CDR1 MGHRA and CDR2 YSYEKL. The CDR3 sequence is CASSQEAGGGQFF. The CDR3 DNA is TGCGCCAGCAGCCAAGAAGCTGGCGGTGGGCAGTTCTTC.

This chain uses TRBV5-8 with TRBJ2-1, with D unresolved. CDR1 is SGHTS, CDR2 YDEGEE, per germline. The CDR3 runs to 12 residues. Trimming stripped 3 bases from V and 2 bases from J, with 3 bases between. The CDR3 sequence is CASSSTYNEQFF. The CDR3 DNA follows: TGTGCCAGCAGCTCCACCTACAATGAGCAGTTCTTC.

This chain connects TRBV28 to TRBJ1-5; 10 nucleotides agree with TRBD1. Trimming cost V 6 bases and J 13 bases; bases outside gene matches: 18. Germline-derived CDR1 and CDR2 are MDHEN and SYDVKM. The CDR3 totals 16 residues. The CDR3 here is CASRRTGTGAGGEQHF. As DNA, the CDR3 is TGTGCCAGCAGACGAACGGGGACAGGGGCGGGTGGAGAACAGCATTTT.

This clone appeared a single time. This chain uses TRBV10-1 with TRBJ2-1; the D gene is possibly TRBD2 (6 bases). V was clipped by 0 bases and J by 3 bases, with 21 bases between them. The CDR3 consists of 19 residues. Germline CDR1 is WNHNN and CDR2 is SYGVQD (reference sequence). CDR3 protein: CASSESFGLMGGVYNEQFF. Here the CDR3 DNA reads TGCGCCAGCAGTGAGTCGTTCGGGCTGATGGGGGGAGTCTACAATGAGCAGTTCTTC.

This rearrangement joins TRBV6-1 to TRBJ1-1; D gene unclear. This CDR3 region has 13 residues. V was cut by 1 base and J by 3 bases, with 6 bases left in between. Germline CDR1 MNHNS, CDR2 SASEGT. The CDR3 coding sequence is TGTGCCAGCAGTGAAGGCCCTGACACTGAAGCTTTCTTT. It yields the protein CASSEGPDTEAFF.

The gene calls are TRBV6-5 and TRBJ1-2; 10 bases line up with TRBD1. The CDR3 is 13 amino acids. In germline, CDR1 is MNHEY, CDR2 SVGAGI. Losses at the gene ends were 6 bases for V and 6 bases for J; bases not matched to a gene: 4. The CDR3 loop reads CASSRGQGDGYTF. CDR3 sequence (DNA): TGTGCCAGCAGCAGAGGACAGGGGGATGGCTACACCTTC.

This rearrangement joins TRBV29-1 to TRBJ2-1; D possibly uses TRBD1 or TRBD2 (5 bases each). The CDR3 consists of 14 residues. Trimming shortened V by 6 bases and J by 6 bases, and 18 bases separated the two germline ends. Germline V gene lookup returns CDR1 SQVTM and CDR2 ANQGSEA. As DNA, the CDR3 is TGCAGCGTCCGACCGGGACCAAAGACCAATGAGCAGTTCTTC. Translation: CSVRPGPKTNEQFF.

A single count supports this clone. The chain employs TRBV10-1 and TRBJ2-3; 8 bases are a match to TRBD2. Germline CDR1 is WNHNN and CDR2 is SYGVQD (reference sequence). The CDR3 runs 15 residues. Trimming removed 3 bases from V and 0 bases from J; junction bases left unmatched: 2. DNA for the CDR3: TGCGCCAGCAGTGAAACTAGCGGTAGCACAGATACGCAGTATTTT. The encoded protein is CASSETSGSTDTQYF.

The CDR3 DNA reads TGTGCCAGCTCACCATTGAATTCGCTAGGGAGCTCCTACGAGCAGTACTTC. This codes for CASSPLNSLGSSYEQYF. The chain employs TRBV18 and TRBJ2-7; TRBD2 might be the D (5 bases). Germline CDR1 KGHSH, CDR2 LQKENI. V shed 2 bases and J shed 0 bases, with 17 bases lying between them. There are 17 residues in the CDR3.

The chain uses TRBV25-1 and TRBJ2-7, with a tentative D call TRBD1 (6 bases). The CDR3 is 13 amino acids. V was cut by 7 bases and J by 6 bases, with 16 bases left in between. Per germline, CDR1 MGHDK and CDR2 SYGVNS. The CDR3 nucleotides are TGTGCCAGCACCTGGGACACTACGAGCGAGCAGTACTTC. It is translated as CASTWDTTSEQYF.

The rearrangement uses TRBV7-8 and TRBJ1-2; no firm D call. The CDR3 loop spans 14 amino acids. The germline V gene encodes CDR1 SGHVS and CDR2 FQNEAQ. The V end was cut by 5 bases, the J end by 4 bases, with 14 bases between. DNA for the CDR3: TGTGCCAGCAGCCCAGAGGGTGGCGGCTATGGCTACACCTTC. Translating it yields CASSPEGGGYGYTF.

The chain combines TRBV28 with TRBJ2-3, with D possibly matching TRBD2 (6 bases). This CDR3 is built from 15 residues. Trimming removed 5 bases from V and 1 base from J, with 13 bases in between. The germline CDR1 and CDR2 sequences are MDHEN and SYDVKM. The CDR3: CASSPFAGRTDTQYF. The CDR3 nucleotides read TGTGCCAGCAGTCCCTTCGCGGGACGCACAGATACGCAGTATTTT.

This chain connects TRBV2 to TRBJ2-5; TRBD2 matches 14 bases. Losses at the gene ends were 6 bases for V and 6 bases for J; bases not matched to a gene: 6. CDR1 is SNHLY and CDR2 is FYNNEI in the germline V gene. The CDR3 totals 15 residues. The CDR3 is CASRPGLAGVQTQYF. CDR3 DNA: TGTGCCAGCAGACCGGGACTAGCGGGAGTACAGACCCAGTACTTC.

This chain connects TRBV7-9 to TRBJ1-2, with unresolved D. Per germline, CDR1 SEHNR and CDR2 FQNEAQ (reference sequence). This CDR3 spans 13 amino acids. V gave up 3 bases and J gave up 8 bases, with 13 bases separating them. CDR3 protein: CASSLVPSRGYTF. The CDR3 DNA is TGTGCCAGCAGCTTGGTCCCTAGCCGCGGCTACACCTTC. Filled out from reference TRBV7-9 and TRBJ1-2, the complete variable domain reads DTGVSQNPRHKITKRGQNVTFRCDPISEHNRLYWYRQTLGQGPEFLTYFQNEAQLEKSRLLSDRFSAERPKGSFSTLEIQRTEQGDSAMYLCASSLVPSRGYTFGSGTRLTVV.